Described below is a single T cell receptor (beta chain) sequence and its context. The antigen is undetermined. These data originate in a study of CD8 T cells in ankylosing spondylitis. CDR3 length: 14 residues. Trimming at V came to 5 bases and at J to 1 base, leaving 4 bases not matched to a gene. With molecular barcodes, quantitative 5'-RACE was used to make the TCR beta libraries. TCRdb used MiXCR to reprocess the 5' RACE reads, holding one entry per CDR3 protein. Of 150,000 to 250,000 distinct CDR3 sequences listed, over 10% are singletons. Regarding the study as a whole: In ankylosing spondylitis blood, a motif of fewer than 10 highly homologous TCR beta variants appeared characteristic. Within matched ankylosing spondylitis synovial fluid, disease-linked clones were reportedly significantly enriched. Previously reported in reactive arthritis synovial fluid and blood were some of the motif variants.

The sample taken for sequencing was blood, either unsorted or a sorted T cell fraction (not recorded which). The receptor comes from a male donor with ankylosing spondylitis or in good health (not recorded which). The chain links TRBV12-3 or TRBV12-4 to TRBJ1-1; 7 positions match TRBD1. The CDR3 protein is CASSTRTGNTEAFF. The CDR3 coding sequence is TGTGCCAGCAGTACTCGGACAGGGAACACTGAAGCTTTCTTT.